Detailed here is one T cell receptor beta chain. Authors' data handling: Estimates of nucleated cell counts were drawn from the amplification of reference gene primers. Profiled with immunoSEQ multiplex PCR; TCRdb holds only in-frame clones, not every one. V, J and clone size are those of that table, while D and trimming were read from the DNA. Among about 97,000 clones listed, approximately 90% were seen once. The sample comes from a study of blood T cell repertoires in COVID-19. Study summary: COVID-19 samples, acute and convalescent, were from the United States, Italy and Spain.

This CDR3 comprises 13 residues. CDR1 and CDR2 (germline): SGHNT, YYREEE (reference sequence). V shed 3 bases and J 2 bases; nucleotides not matched to a gene: 1. The sequencing sample was made of peripheral blood. The chain combines TRBV5-4 with TRBJ1-2; 7 bases are a match to TRBD1. This clonotype was sampled from a human donor in a cohort sampled during active COVID-19. CDR3 amino acids: CASSWTGNYGYTF. The CDR3 nucleotides are TGTGCCAGCAGCTGGACAGGAAACTATGGCTACACCTTC.